Listed below are T cell receptor beta chains from one sample, sequenced in a study of blood T cell repertoires in COVID-19. Data came from immunoSEQ multiplex PCR; TCRdb stores just in-frame clones and leaves some out. The sample has under 300,000 clones, 86% seen once. Sequenced material: peripheral blood. These receptors came from a woman aged 25 to 45 with active or convalescent COVID-19. CDR3s include the opening cysteine and the closing phenylalanine or tryptophan. A D gene is named only where the DNA matches it firmly. Size is stated for part of the rows, as once, few or many counts, or as a class when the clone is expanded.

>NA|TRBV30|TRBD1|TRBJ1-1
TGTGCCTGGACTGACAGGGAAGGAGCTTTCTTT
CAWTDREGAFF
>NA|TRBV12-3/TRBV12-4|NA|TRBJ1-5
TGTGCCAGCAGTTTCCGGGGGCAGCCCCAGCATTTT
CASSFRGQPQHF
>NA|TRBV7-8|TRBD1|TRBJ2-1
TGTGCCAGCAGCCCGACAGGGGTCGTCCTCAATGAGCAGTTCTTC
CASSPTGVVLNEQFF
>NA|TRBV19|NA|TRBJ1-1
TGTGCCAGTAGTGCTTCGGACTGGAACACTGAAGCTTTCTTT
CASSASDWNTEAFF
>NA|TRBV11-3|TRBD1|TRBJ2-3
TGTGCCAGCAGCTTCCGGGACAGATACACAGATACGCAGTATTTT
CASSFRDRYTDTQYF
>NA|TRBV7-9|NA|TRBJ2-7
TGTGCCAGCAGCTCGGGACTTCCGTCCTACGAGCAGTACTTC
CASSSGLPSYEQYF
>NA|TRBV10-2|TRBD1|TRBJ1-1
TGCGCCAGCAGGGGAAGACAGGGCGGAGTCATGAACACTGAAGCTTTCTTT
CASRGRQGGVMNTEAFF
>NA|TRBV2|NA|TRBJ2-1
TGTGCCAGCATAGATACGGAGCAGTTCTTC
CASIDTEQFF
>NA|TRBV15|TRBD2|TRBJ2-7
TGTGCCACCAGCAGAGAAGGGAGGGGCGGGCAGTACTTC
CATSREGRGGQYF
>NA|TRBV5-8|TRBD1|TRBJ1-2
TGTGCCAGCATCGCGCGGGACAGGGGGCCCTATGGCTACACCTTC
CASIARDRGPYGYTF
>once|TRBV6-2/TRBV6-3|NA|TRBJ1-5
TGTGCCAGCAGTTACGGGGGGTTTGAGGGTTTAATTAATCAGCCCCAGCATTTT
CASSYGGFEGLINQPQHF
>NA|TRBV9|NA|TRBJ1-6
TGTGCCAGCAGCGTCAACAGGGCAAGCTCCTATAATTCACCCCTCCACTTT
CASSVNRASSYNSPLHF
>NA|TRBV9|NA|TRBJ2-1
TGTGCCAGCAGCGTCCAGGGGAGCTCCTACAATGAGCAGTTCTTC
CASSVQGSSYNEQFF
>NA|TRBV21-1|NA|TRBJ1-1
TGTGCCAGCAGCAAAGTGCAGGACAGGGTGACTGTGAACACTGAAGCTTTCTTT
CASSKVQDRVTVNTEAFF
>NA|TRBV18|TRBD2|TRBJ2-5
TGTGCCAGCTCACCACAGGAGCGGGGGTTCATCGAGACCCAGTACTTC
CASSPQERGFIETQYF
>NA|TRBV2|TRBD1|TRBJ1-3
TGTGCCAGCAAAGGGACAGGGGGTTCAGGAAACACCATATATTTT
CASKGTGGSGNTIYF
>NA|TRBV28|TRBD1|TRBJ1-2
TGTGCCAGCAGTTTCGCGGGACAGGGGTTGTATGGCTACACCTTC
CASSFAGQGLYGYTF
>NA|TRBV4-1|NA|TRBJ2-5
TGCGCCAGCAGCCAAGATATCGGGGACCAAGAGACCCAGTACTTC
CASSQDIGDQETQYF